Included here is one T cell receptor (beta chain) sequence, with context. What it recognizes is unknown. V was clipped by 0 bases and J by 3 bases, with 6 bases between them. Per the germline V gene, CDR1 is LGHNA and CDR2 is YNFKEQ. This CDR3 contains 14 residues. This sample is drawn from a study of T cell responses to AZD1222 COVID-19 vaccine. Study outcomes and limitations: Dominant at 160-218 and 743-854, vaccine-associated CD4 TCRs also spanned spike. Females made up more of the donors, who were largely white British, and clonal diversity may have come out too low. No repertoire was sampled before or during the peak T cell response, only after it.

Repertoires were generated with immunoSEQ multiplex PCR, while TCRdb's copy carries only in-frame clones and drops some. Altogether approximately 90,000 clones are present, around 90% being singletons, with the ten largest covering around 8%. The specimen was peripheral blood, collected on day 0 of AZD1222 vaccination. The receptor was isolated from an adult in good health. V gene TRBV4-2 combines with J gene TRBJ2-1; the D is unclear. The CDR3 region is CASSQEPFYNEQFF. CDR3 sequence (DNA): TGTGCCAGCAGCCAAGAACCCTTCTACAATGAGCAGTTCTTC.